These 2 T cell receptor beta chains originate from one sample sequenced in a study of CD8 T cells in Susac syndrome. RNA totalling roughly 0.45 to 1 ug underwent reverse transcription with random hexamers. Using its own MiXCR run on the immunoSEQ multiplex PCR reads, TCRdb lists one record per CDR3 protein. The repertoire holds roughly 150,000 distinct CDR3 sequences, with around 95% as singletons. Sequenced input: CD4+ T cells from PBMCs. The receptors here all came from a human donor with Susac syndrome.

V gene TRBV12-3 or TRBV12-4 combines with J gene TRBJ1-6; D unclear. The CDR3 loop spans 13 amino acids. V was cut by 3 bases and J by 8 bases, with 8 bases left in between. In DNA, the CDR3 is TGTGCCAGCAGTTTCTATACGGATTCACCCCTCCACTTT. The encoded protein is CASSFYTDSPLHF.

This chain's CDR3 is CASSGREGNTQYF. The DNA for the CDR3 is TGCGCCAGTAGTGGACGGGAGGGGAATACGCAGTATTTT. The chain couples TRBV4-1 to TRBJ2-3; 8 bases are shared with TRBD2. CDR1 is MGHRA, CDR2 YSYEKL, per germline. With V trimmed by 9 bases and J by 7 bases, 9 bases remained unmatched. The CDR3 extends over 13 amino acids.